This is a list of T cell receptor beta chains from one sample in a study of shared clonotypes between healthy human individuals. Repertoires were generated with immunoSEQ multiplex PCR, while TCRdb's copy carries only in-frame clones and drops some. The sample carries roughly 1,500,000 clones, 95% to 99% recorded once. The sequenced material came from naive CD4+ T cells sorted from blood. These receptor sequences come from a man aged 25-45 years in good health. Both conserved end residues are part of each CDR3. The order of the fields is clone size, V gene, J gene, D gene, CDR3 DNA, CDR3 protein. The D gene is left open where the match is weak. Only some rows state a clone size, as once, few, many or a class for expanded clones.

abundance: -
v_gene: TRBV2
j_gene: TRBJ2-1
d_gene: TRBD2
CDR3nt: TGTGCCAGCAGCTCCCAGGGTAGCGGGAGAAAAAATGAGCAGTTCTTC
CDR3aa: CASSSQGSGRKNEQFF

abundance: once
v_gene: TRBV7-2
j_gene: TRBJ2-7
d_gene: TRBD1
CDR3nt: TGTGCCAGCAGCTCGCTGGGGACAGGGGTCTACGAGCAGTACTTC
CDR3aa: CASSSLGTGVYEQYF

abundance: -
v_gene: TRBV5-1
j_gene: TRBJ2-3
d_gene: TRBD2
CDR3nt: TGCGCCAGCAGCTTGGGTCTAGCGGGAGAGTTGTATACGCAGTATTTT
CDR3aa: CASSLGLAGELYTQYF

abundance: -
v_gene: TRBV5-4
j_gene: TRBJ2-7
d_gene: TRBD2
CDR3nt: TGTGCCAGCAGCCTTGGACTAGCGGGGTCTCAAGGGACCTACGAGCAGTACTTC
CDR3aa: CASSLGLAGSQGTYEQYF

abundance: -
v_gene: TRBV19
j_gene: TRBJ1-2
d_gene: -
CDR3nt: TGTGCCAGTAGTATAAGGGCCAGGGATAACGGCTACACCTTC
CDR3aa: CASSIRARDNGYTF

abundance: -
v_gene: TRBV21-1
j_gene: TRBJ1-1
d_gene: -
CDR3nt: TGTGCCAGCAGCCGTCTACGACTTGAAGCTTTCTTT
CDR3aa: CASSRLRLEAFF

abundance: -
v_gene: TRBV7-9
j_gene: TRBJ2-7
d_gene: -
CDR3nt: TGTGCCAGCAGCCACGATCCCCCGGGCTACGAGCAGTACTTC
CDR3aa: CASSHDPPGYEQYF

abundance: -
v_gene: TRBV4-2
j_gene: TRBJ2-1
d_gene: -
CDR3nt: TGTGCCAGCAGCCAAGATAACGTCGCCTACAATGAGCAGTTCTTC
CDR3aa: CASSQDNVAYNEQFF

abundance: once
v_gene: TRBV11-2
j_gene: TRBJ2-7
d_gene: -
CDR3nt: TGTGCCAGCAGCGCCGACAGTCGGGGGGCTTACGAGCAGTACTTC
CDR3aa: CASSADSRGAYEQYF

abundance: -
v_gene: TRBV5-1
j_gene: TRBJ2-7
d_gene: -
CDR3nt: TGCGCCAGCAGGGGATTAACCACCTACGAGCAGTACTTC
CDR3aa: CASRGLTTYEQYF

abundance: once
v_gene: TRBV5-4
j_gene: TRBJ2-2
d_gene: -
CDR3nt: TGTGCCAGCAGCTTTGGCGGGTCGGCTGCTACCGGGGAGCTGTTTTTT
CDR3aa: CASSFGGSAATGELFF

abundance: -
v_gene: TRBV5-4
j_gene: TRBJ2-5
d_gene: -
CDR3nt: TGTGCCAGCAGCTTGGCAGTGATGGGCCAAGAGACCCAGTACTTC
CDR3aa: CASSLAVMGQETQYF

abundance: -
v_gene: TRBV5-6
j_gene: TRBJ2-1
d_gene: TRBD1
CDR3nt: TGTGCCAGCAGGTCGACAGGGGACTCCTACAATGAGCAGTTCTTC
CDR3aa: CASRSTGDSYNEQFF

abundance: -
v_gene: TRBV27
j_gene: TRBJ1-4
d_gene: TRBD1
CDR3nt: TGTGCCAGCAGCCCCTGGTTCGGGACAGGGTTTGAAAAACTGTTTTTT
CDR3aa: CASSPWFGTGFEKLFF

abundance: -
v_gene: TRBV7-2
j_gene: TRBJ2-2
d_gene: -
CDR3nt: TGTGCCAGCAGCGGGCCAGGGGAGAACACCGGGGAGCTGTTTTTT
CDR3aa: CASSGPGENTGELFF

abundance: -
v_gene: TRBV7-2
j_gene: TRBJ2-7
d_gene: -
CDR3nt: TGTGCCAGCAGCTTAGTCGGTCACGAGCAGTACTTC
CDR3aa: CASSLVGHEQYF

abundance: -
v_gene: TRBV6-5
j_gene: TRBJ2-7
d_gene: -
CDR3nt: TGTGCCAGCAGTAATAGCGTAAGCTACGAGCAGTACTTC
CDR3aa: CASSNSVSYEQYF